This TCR beta chain was sequenced during a study of T cells in Graves' hyperthyroidism and ophthalmopathy. Duration under 3 months, a NOSPECS grade of at least 4, and a Clinical Activity Score of at least 3 characterized the ophthalmopathy patients. There are 12 residues in the CDR3. The germline V and J ends were trimmed by 8 bases and 9 bases, with 13 bases remaining between them. CDR1 is LNHDA, CDR2 SQIVND, per germline (reference sequence). This clonotype was found many times. Researchers amplified the TCR beta CDR3 regions from RNA transcripts. Using the HTBI primer set, a first-round RT-PCR was run on the TCR CDR3. A single record per CDR3 protein comes from TCRdb applying MiXCR to the multiplex PCR reads. The repertoire holds under 350,000 distinct CDR3 sequences, with approximately 17% as singletons.

This receptor was identified in a woman in her sixties or seventies with Graves' ophthalmopathy. The chain carries TRBV19 and TRBJ1-4, with D maybe TRBD1 (5 bases). The sequenced sample consisted of blood. The chain's CDR3 is CASRDAPQKLFF. The CDR3 DNA is TGTGCCAGTCGGGACGCACCTCAAAAACTGTTTTTT.